What follows describes a single TCR beta chain. As yet, its antigen is unknown. The record originates from a study of shared clonotypes between healthy human individuals. Whole-study results and caveats: Larger estimated richness was generally recorded for naive subsets relative to memory subsets. An anticipated effect of sequencing depth on clonotype sharing among donors was recognized.

The CDR3 covers 15 residues. CDR1 and CDR2 (germline): MNHEY, SMNVEV (reference sequence). The ends were cut back, 9 bases at V and 2 bases at J, with 17 bases in the middle. An even split of each subset's genomic DNA across several immunoSEQ plates was performed. Assay used: immunoSEQ multiplex PCR; TCRdb lists only in-frame clones, some missing. Of about 1 million clones detected, more than 65% appear once; the ten largest clones hold over 1.3%. The gene calls are TRBV27 and TRBJ1-5; D is unresolved. This TCR derives from a man aged 18 to 30 in good health. Sequencing was performed on memory CD4+ T cells sorted from blood. The subset here: CD45RA-negative fraction. The CDR3 protein is CASGGGGLGNQPQHF. DNA for the CDR3: TGTGCCAGTGGAGGTGGAGGGTTAGGCAATCAGCCCCAGCATTTT.